This section outlines one T cell receptor (beta chain) sequence together with its context. The authors extracted RNA and reverse transcribed it into cDNA as the sequencing template. Produced via immunoSEQ multiplex PCR; TCRdb's table is partial and in-frame only. The data show some 160,000 clones, about 71% seen once. The sample comes from a study of CD8+ T cells in alopecia areata. Across the study: It was oral tofacitinib, at 5 to 10 mg twice daily, that treated patients received. Tofacitinib therapy lasting 6 to 18 months was followed by 6 months off drug.

Treatment given: oral pan-JAK inhibitor, 5-10 mg twice daily. In alopecia areata patients, both lesional scalp punch biopsies and peripheral blood were collected. This material consisted of CD4+ T cells sorted from blood, taken at week 4, from a patient treated with tofacitinib. The TCR sequence derives from a human donor with alopecia areata.

CDR3 in DNA: TGTGCCATCAGTGAGTCGTACGAGAACACTGAAGCTTTCTTT. Translating it yields CAISESYENTEAFF. The genes are TRBV10-3 and TRBJ1-1; D gene ambiguous. Germline CDR1 ENHRY, CDR2 SYGVKD. This CDR3 has 14 amino acids. V was trimmed by 0 bases and J by 1 base, leaving 6 bases between them.